This is a list of T cell receptor beta chains from one sample in a study of control samples from healthy donors and cancer patients. Generated by immunoSEQ multiplex PCR, the TCRdb table keeps only in-frame clones and is missing some. The table shows 45,000 or so clones, with around 93% occurring only once. The sequenced material came from PBMCs. The receptors derive from a woman in her thirties or forties with head and neck cancer. Both conserved end residues are part of each CDR3. The D gene is left open where the match is weak. A clone size is listed for some rows: how often the clone was seen (once, few, many), or a class if it is expanded.

j_call d_call v_call clone_size cdr3_nt cdr3_aa
TRBJ2-5 - TRBV10-2 - TGCGCCAGCAGTAGAGGGGGAGAGACCCAGTACTTC CASSRGGETQYF
TRBJ2-1 TRBD2 TRBV27 few TGTGCCAGCAGTTTAATAGCTAGCGGGATTTACAATGAGCAGTTCTTC CASSLIASGIYNEQFF
TRBJ2-1 TRBD2 TRBV20-1 - TGCAGTGCTAGTTTAGGAGCGGGGGGTATATCCTACAATGAGCAGTTCTTC CSASLGAGGISYNEQFF
TRBJ1-5 TRBD1 TRBV19 - TGTGCCACTCACTCGGGACAGACAGGCAATCAGCCCCAGCATTTT CATHSGQTGNQPQHF
TRBJ2-3 TRBD2 TRBV5-4 - TGTGCCAGCAGCTTTCGGGGGGGGACAGATACGCAGTATTTT CASSFRGGTDTQYF
TRBJ2-3 TRBD2 TRBV5-6 - TGTGCCAGCAGCCTACTAGCGGGGGCGAGCACAGATACGCAGTATTTT CASSLLAGASTDTQYF
TRBJ2-2 - TRBV9 - TGTGCCAGCAGCGTAGGGTTCACCGGGGAGCTGTTTTTT CASSVGFTGELFF
TRBJ2-3 TRBD2 TRBV28 - TGTGCCAGCAGTTTAGGCGGGAGTAGGACAGATACGCAGTATTTT CASSLGGSRTDTQYF
TRBJ1-1 TRBD1 TRBV10-2 - TGCGCCAGCAAACTGTCGACAGGGACGGGTACTGAAGCTTTCTTT CASKLSTGTGTEAFF
TRBJ1-2 - TRBV5-4 - TGTGCCAGCAGCTTGACCAGGGAGGGCTACACCTTC CASSLTREGYTF
TRBJ2-1 TRBD2 TRBV30 - TGTGCCCGCTCTAGCGGTTCCTACAATGAGCAGTTCTTC CARSSGSYNEQFF
TRBJ2-1 TRBD2 TRBV11-2 - TGTGCCAGCAGCCCACCTCTAGCGGGGGGGGTAGATGAGCAGTTCTTC CASSPPLAGGVDEQFF
TRBJ1-6 - TRBV19 - TGTGCCAGTAGTATGGGGGACGGAACATGGGATTCACCCCTCCACTTT CASSMGDGTWDSPLHF
TRBJ1-2 - TRBV12-5 - TGTGCTAGTGGTCTTGACGGCTATGGCTACACCTTC CASGLDGYGYTF
TRBJ1-2 TRBD1 TRBV28 - TGTGCCAGCTGGCGGAACCTCAGGGGGCTAAATGGCTACACCTTC CASWRNLRGLNGYTF
TRBJ2-7 - TRBV30 - TGTGCCTGGACCACCGGGACTCCTGTCTCCTACGAGCAGTACTTC CAWTTGTPVSYEQYF
TRBJ2-7 - TRBV11-3 - TGTGCCAGCAGCCTCGGCCCCCGGGACGAGCAGTACTTC CASSLGPRDEQYF
TRBJ2-3 TRBD2 TRBV2 - TGTGCCAGCAGTGCAGGGGGGACTAGCGGAACCACAGATACGCAGTATTTT CASSAGGTSGTTDTQYF
TRBJ2-7 TRBD2 TRBV14 - TGTGCCAGCAGCCAAGGGACTAGCGGGAGTTGGATTTACGAGCAGTACTTC CASSQGTSGSWIYEQYF
TRBJ2-2 - TRBV3-1/TRBV3-2 once TGTGCCAGCAGCCGCCGAGGCACCGGGGAGCTGTTTTTT CASSRRGTGELFF
TRBJ1-6 TRBD1 TRBV19 - TGTGCCAGTAGTATAGGGGACAGGGGTCGATCACCCCTCCACTTT CASSIGDRGRSPLHF
TRBJ2-1 - TRBV20-1 - TGCAGTGCTAGTCTCGGTCAGGGCAAACAGTTCTTC CSASLGQGKQFF
TRBJ2-1 TRBD2 TRBV19 - TGTGCCAGTAGTATATCTAGCGGGAATCACAATGAGCAGTTCTTC CASSISSGNHNEQFF
TRBJ1-1 - TRBV11-3 - TGTGCCAGCAGCTTGGGACCTAACACTGAAGCTTTCTTT CASSLGPNTEAFF